Following are 27 T cell receptor beta chains from one sample sequenced in a study of cytomegalovirus exposure and HLA in healthy donors. Both 60 Vbeta primers and 13 Jbeta primers went into the PCR. Clones were read by immunoSEQ multiplex PCR, and TCRdb kept only the in-frame ones, dropping some. The sample data list 80,000 or so clones. Sequenced material: PBMCs. The receptors originated from a woman aged 25 to 39 in good health and CMV-seronegative.

This chain joins TRBV5-1 and TRBJ2-1; 8 nucleotides match TRBD2. CDR1 is SGHRS, CDR2 YFSETQ, per germline. Trimming cost V 2 bases and J 7 bases; bases outside gene matches: 5. This CDR3 has 14 amino acids. In DNA form, the CDR3 reads TGCGCCAGCAGCTTCACGGGGGGGCGAAATGAGCAGTTCTTC. It yields the protein CASSFTGGRNEQFF.

The CDR3 region has the DNA TGTGCCAGCAGTTGGAGGGTATCGGACACTGAAGCTTTCTTT. This codes for CASSWRVSDTEAFF. The chain links TRBV27 to TRBJ1-1; D unclear. V was trimmed by 4 bases and J by 3 bases, leaving 12 bases between them. This CDR3 spans 14 amino acids. CDR1 and CDR2 from the germline V gene are MNHEY and SMNVEV (reference sequence).

This chain connects TRBV7-8 to TRBJ2-7; 8 bases align to TRBD1. The ends lost 1 base at V and 6 bases at J; junction bases unmatched: 5. Germline CDR1 is SGHVS and CDR2 is FQNEAQ. The CDR3 is made up of 14 amino acids. In nucleotides, the CDR3 is TGTGCCAGCAGCTTAGGCAGGGGGCCGATCGAGCAGTACTTC. Encoded protein: CASSLGRGPIEQYF.

The rearrangement uses TRBV6-6 and TRBJ1-3; D is undetermined. The CDR3 sequence is 16 residues long. V was trimmed by 5 bases and J by 0 bases, leaving 14 bases between them. Germline V lookup: CDR1 MNHNY, CDR2 SVGAGI (reference sequence). The chain's CDR3 is CASSLAGLSSGNTIYF. In nucleotides, the CDR3 is TGTGCCAGCAGTCTGGCAGGCCTCTCCTCTGGAAACACCATATATTTT.

The chain uses TRBV10-3 and TRBJ2-7; 9 bases are a match to TRBD1. V was clipped by 8 bases and J by 0 bases; unmatched bases: 2. Germline lookup yields CDR1 ENHRY and CDR2 SYGVKD. The CDR3 covers 13 residues. The CDR3 region is CAIQQGASYEQYF. Written as DNA, the CDR3 is TGTGCCATCCAACAGGGGGCCTCCTACGAGCAGTACTTC.

V gene TRBV29-1 combines with J gene TRBJ1-1; the D is unclear. CDR3 length: 13 amino acids. Germline CDR1 SQVTM, CDR2 ANQGSEA. V lost 4 bases, J lost 6 bases, and 15 bases lay in between. The CDR3 loop reads CSVGVQSQPEAFF. In DNA, the CDR3 is TGCAGCGTTGGGGTTCAATCACAGCCTGAAGCTTTCTTT.

This chain joins TRBV30 and TRBJ2-7; D not certain. This CDR3 contains 14 residues. Deletions cut 0 bases from V and 4 bases from J, with 13 bases between. Germline values: CDR1 GTSNPN, CDR2 SVGIG (reference sequence). The DNA for the CDR3 is TGTGCCTGGAGTGTACCCGGCGGAGAATACGAGCAGTACTTC. Translated: CAWSVPGGEYEQYF.

The J gene is TRBJ2-1, the V gene TRBV7-9; no clear D gene. The CDR3 totals 14 residues. Trimming removed 5 bases from V and 5 bases from J, with 13 bases in between. Germline loops: CDR1 SEHNR, CDR2 FQNEAQ (reference sequence). The CDR3 is CASSPGGENNEQFF. CDR3 coding DNA: TGTGCCAGCAGCCCCGGCGGAGAGAACAATGAGCAGTTCTTC. Using reference TRBV7-9 and TRBJ2-1 for the parts outside the CDR3, the full variable domain is DTGVSQNPRHKITKRGQNVTFRCDPISEHNRLYWYRQTLGQGPEFLTYFQNEAQLEKSRLLSDRFSAERPKGSFSTLEIQRTEQGDSAMYLCASSPGGENNEQFFGPGTRLTVL.

The chain recombines TRBV10-2 with TRBJ2-3, with 14 nucleotides matching TRBD2. CDR1 WSHSY and CDR2 SAAADI come from the germline V gene. Trimming at V came to 6 bases and at J to 2 bases, leaving 1 base not matched to a gene. The CDR3 covers 15 residues. CDR3 bases: TGCGCCAGCAGGACTAGCGGGGGGGTCACAGATACGCAGTATTTT. It encodes CASRTSGGVTDTQYF.

The CDR3 DNA sequence: TGTGCCATCGGAGAGAACTACGAGCAGTACTTC. It encodes CAIGENYEQYF. The gene calls are TRBV10-3 and TRBJ2-7; no clear D gene. CDR3 length: 11 amino acids. Trimming shortened V by 8 bases and J by 3 bases, and 8 bases separated the two germline ends. CDR1 is ENHRY and CDR2 is SYGVKD in the germline V gene.

The CDR3 DNA reads TGTGCCAGCGTTCGGAGGAACACCGGGGAGCTGTTTTTT. This sequence encodes CASVRRNTGELFF. The chain links TRBV2 to TRBJ2-2; D is unresolved. CDR3 length: 13 residues. The V and J ends lost 8 bases and 1 base respectively, with 8 bases between them. CDR1 and CDR2 (germline): SNHLY, FYNNEI.

The chain links TRBV19 to TRBJ2-7, with 7 bases that match TRBD1. This CDR3 is 13 amino acids long. Germline trimming cut 6 bases from V and 4 bases from J; bases unmatched to any gene: 6. Germline CDR1 reads LNHDA; CDR2 reads SQIVND (reference sequence). CDR3 loop: CASSPGQSYEQYF. CDR3 coding DNA: TGTGCCAGTAGCCCGGGACAGAGTTACGAGCAGTACTTC.

J is TRBJ2-1 and V is TRBV6-5, with TRBD2 as a possible D gene (6 bases). This CDR3 has 14 amino acids. The germline V gene has CDR1 MNHEY and CDR2 SVGAGI. Deletions cut 2 bases from V and 4 bases from J, with 9 bases between. CDR3 sequence reads: CASSYAAGYNEQFF. CDR3 DNA: TGTGCCAGCAGTTACGCGGCGGGGTACAATGAGCAGTTCTTC.

The chain links TRBV15 to TRBJ2-5; tentative D call: TRBD1 (6 bases). The CDR3 sequence is 14 residues long. Germline CDR1 is LNHNV and CDR2 is YYDKDF (reference sequence). Trimming removed 0 bases at V and 4 bases at J, with 9 bases between. CDR3 protein: CATSRDAGVETQYF. The CDR3 coding sequence is TGTGCCACCAGCAGAGATGCAGGGGTAGAGACCCAGTACTTC.

J is TRBJ1-3 and V is TRBV6-1; D not resolved. CDR3 size: 15 residues. V shed 4 bases and J shed 3 bases, with 13 bases lying between them. Per the germline V gene, CDR1 is MNHNS and CDR2 is SASEGT. In DNA, the CDR3 is TGTGCCAGCAGTGTGAATGTGGCAGGTGGAAACACCATATATTTT. This codes for CASSVNVAGGNTIYF.

The rearrangement uses TRBV29-1 and TRBJ2-1, with 7 bases matching TRBD2. The CDR3 has 15 residues. Looked up from germline, CDR1 is SQVTM and CDR2 is ANQGSEA. V lost 3 bases, J lost 7 bases, and 12 bases stayed unmatched. The CDR3 region has the DNA TGCAGCGTTGACTCAGTGGGAGGGGTAAGGAATGAGCAGTTCTTC. It codes for CSVDSVGGVRNEQFF.

The J gene is TRBJ1-2, the V gene TRBV30; 7 nucleotides agree with TRBD1. Germline CDR1 is GTSNPN and CDR2 is SVGIG (reference sequence). The V and J ends lost 5 bases and 2 bases, in that order; junction bases with no gene match: 11. The CDR3 covers 15 residues. DNA for the CDR3: TGTGCCTGGTCGGGACAGAACGTTCTCAACTATGGCTACACCTTC. Translation: CAWSGQNVLNYGYTF.

This chain uses TRBV6-6 with TRBJ2-6; D gene unclear. The CDR3 loop spans 16 amino acids. The V and J ends lost 8 bases and 1 base respectively, with 15 bases between them. The germline gives CDR1 MNHNY, CDR2 SVGAGI (reference sequence). The CDR3 is CASAEAPLSGANVLTF. The CDR3, as DNA: TGTGCCAGCGCAGAGGCTCCCCTTTCTGGGGCCAACGTCCTGACTTTC.

This rearrangement joins TRBV6-6 to TRBJ2-7; TRBD1 is a possible D gene (6 bases). The CDR3 consists of 14 residues. Germline V CDR1 and CDR2: MNHNY, SVGAGI (reference sequence). V lost 2 bases and J lost 2, with 10 bases in between. DNA for the CDR3: TGTGCCAGCAGTTACCGGGACACAACCTACGAGCAGTACTTC. This gives the protein CASSYRDTTYEQYF.

The V gene is TRBV29-1, the J gene TRBJ2-1, with D perhaps matching TRBD2 (6 bases). Trimming pared 6 bases from V and 7 bases from J, leaving 16 bases between. From germline, CDR1 is SQVTM and CDR2 ANQGSEA. The CDR3 sequence is 13 residues long. The CDR3 sequence is CSVDLRGRNEQFF. CDR3 coding DNA: TGCAGCGTAGACTTGCGGGGACGAAATGAGCAGTTCTTC.

The chain recombines TRBV27 with TRBJ2-2; the D gene is possibly TRBD1 (6 bases). CDR1 and CDR2 from the germline V gene are MNHEY and SMNVEV (reference sequence). There are 13 residues in the CDR3. V lost 8 bases and J 6 bases, leaving 13 bases between the germline ends. The chain's CDR3 is CASRQGNAGELFF. The CDR3 region has the DNA TGTGCCAGCCGCCAGGGGAATGCCGGGGAGCTGTTTTTT.

The chain combines TRBV25-1 with TRBJ2-1; no clear D. V shed 4 bases and J shed 5 bases, with 12 bases lying between them. The CDR3 has 14 residues. The germline V gene has CDR1 MGHDK and CDR2 SYGVNS. CDR3 DNA sequence: TGTGCCAGCAGTGGAGGTAAGCCGGACAATGAGCAGTTCTTC. Translated, it gives CASSGGKPDNEQFF.

The chain carries TRBV9 and TRBJ2-5; maybe TRBD2 (6 bases). CDR1 and CDR2 from the germline V gene are SGDLS and YYNGEE. Trimming removed 0 bases from V and 5 bases from J, with 11 bases in between. This CDR3 is 14 amino acids long. CDR3 DNA: TGTGCCAGCAGCGTAGATCCGGGGAGGGAGACCCAGTACTTC. Its protein is CASSVDPGRETQYF.

The genes are TRBV6-4 and TRBJ1-1; 10 positions agree with TRBD1. Germline trimming cut 7 bases from V and 8 bases from J; bases unmatched to any gene: 19. The V gene's germline CDR1 is MRHNA and CDR2 SNTAGT. This CDR3 contains 17 residues. CDR3 coding DNA: TGTGCCAGCAACCGACAGGGGGCGGGGATCGAACACGGGGAAGCTTTCTTT. Its protein product is CASNRQGAGIEHGEAFF.

Written as DNA, the CDR3 is TGTGCCTGGAGTGTAACAGGGACCGGGGAGCTGTTTTTT. Translating it yields CAWSVTGTGELFF. The J gene is TRBJ2-2, the V gene TRBV30, with D tentatively TRBD1 (6 bases). The V end was cut by 0 bases, the J end by 5 bases, with 7 bases between. The CDR3 consists of 13 residues. Germline values: CDR1 GTSNPN, CDR2 SVGIG (reference sequence). Full variable domain (remainder filled in from reference TRBV30 and TRBJ2-2): SQTIHQWPATLVQPVGSPLSLECTVEGTSNPNLYWYRQAAGRGLQLLFYSVGIGQISSEVPQNLSASRPQDRQFILSSKKLLLSDSGFYLCAWSVTGTGELFFGEGSRLTVL.

The chain employs TRBV25-1 and TRBJ2-2; TRBD2 might be the D (6 bases). The V end was cut by 2 bases, the J end by 0 bases, with 7 bases between. The CDR3 totals 15 residues. Germline assignment: CDR1 MGHDK and CDR2 SYGVNS. The CDR3 loop is CASSEPGANTGELFF. CDR3 DNA sequence: TGTGCCAGCAGTGAACCGGGGGCGAACACCGGGGAGCTGTTTTTT.

The rearrangement uses TRBV19 and TRBJ1-1; 10 bases are shared with TRBD1. This CDR3 has 15 amino acids. Germline trimming cut 5 bases from V and 1 base from J; bases unmatched to any gene: 4. CDR1 is LNHDA and CDR2 is SQIVND in the germline V gene (reference sequence). The CDR3 DNA reads as TGTGCCAGTAGTTCAGACAGGGGGCGGAACACTGAAGCTTTCTTT. Translation: CASSSDRGRNTEAFF.